The clone carrying this T cell receptor (beta chain) was seen just once. Antigen: not known. The data originate from a study of cytomegalovirus exposure and HLA in healthy donors. Overall study results and limits: An analysis done earlier found most TCR beta V segments productive about 90% or about 30% of the time.

The V gene's germline CDR1 is MDHEN and CDR2 SYDVKM. Unmatched junction bases numbered 9, after V lost 2 bases and J lost 6 bases. The CDR3 has 15 residues. The PCR ran on 60 Vbeta and 13 Jbeta primers. The data were produced by immunoSEQ multiplex PCR, yet TCRdb's version contains in-frame clones alone and is incomplete. The sample carries some 120,000 clones, about 85% recorded once. The chain recombines TRBV28 with TRBJ1-1; TRBD1 aligns across 7 bases. Sequencing was done on a sample of PBMCs. This TCR was recovered from a woman in her twenties or thirties in good health and CMV-seropositive. The CDR3 DNA sequence: TGTGCCAGCAGTTTAAGTCAGGGGGAAATATCTGAAGCTTTCTTT. Translating gives CASSLSQGEISEAFF.